This is a list of T cell receptor beta chains from one sample in a study of cytomegalovirus exposure and HLA in healthy donors. Using immunoSEQ multiplex PCR, the repertoire was profiled, and TCRdb retains in-frame clones only, with some absent. The sample holds 65,000 to 95,000 clones. Sequencing input: PBMCs. These receptors were obtained from a female donor in good health and CMV-seropositive. Each CDR3 is given with its conserved first and last residue. Each record gives: V gene, CDR3 protein.

TRBV20-1	CSARSTYEQYF
TRBV9	CASSVATPIGRFTF
TRBV9	CASSARTSNTEAFF
TRBV4-3	CASSQDQGRAEAFF
TRBV5-6	CASSFYRGKRQVDEQYF
TRBV7-2	CASRPLGGAHTGELFF
TRBV9	CASSESGSFSYEQYF
TRBV6-1	CASSLLAGGRDEQFF
TRBV2	CASSDLGQSTDTQYF
TRBV9	CASSAWDSRQETQYF
TRBV4-3	CASSQDLAGGSSYNEQFF
TRBV6-6	CASTEGQGYEQYF
TRBV11-2	CASSLDTANTEAFF
TRBV7-8	CASSLAESGLRDEQYF
TRBV19	CASSNWYEQYF
TRBV5-1	CASSLEAGISSYEQYF
TRBV13	CASSSPLRGLGEQYF
TRBV4-3	CASSRGRQMNTEAFF
TRBV9	CASSVGPGQRNITYEQYF
TRBV5-4	CASSKDFLLGDTQYF
TRBV5-6	CASSLSTPGVEKLFF
TRBV4-1	CASSPGQGPSNSPLHF